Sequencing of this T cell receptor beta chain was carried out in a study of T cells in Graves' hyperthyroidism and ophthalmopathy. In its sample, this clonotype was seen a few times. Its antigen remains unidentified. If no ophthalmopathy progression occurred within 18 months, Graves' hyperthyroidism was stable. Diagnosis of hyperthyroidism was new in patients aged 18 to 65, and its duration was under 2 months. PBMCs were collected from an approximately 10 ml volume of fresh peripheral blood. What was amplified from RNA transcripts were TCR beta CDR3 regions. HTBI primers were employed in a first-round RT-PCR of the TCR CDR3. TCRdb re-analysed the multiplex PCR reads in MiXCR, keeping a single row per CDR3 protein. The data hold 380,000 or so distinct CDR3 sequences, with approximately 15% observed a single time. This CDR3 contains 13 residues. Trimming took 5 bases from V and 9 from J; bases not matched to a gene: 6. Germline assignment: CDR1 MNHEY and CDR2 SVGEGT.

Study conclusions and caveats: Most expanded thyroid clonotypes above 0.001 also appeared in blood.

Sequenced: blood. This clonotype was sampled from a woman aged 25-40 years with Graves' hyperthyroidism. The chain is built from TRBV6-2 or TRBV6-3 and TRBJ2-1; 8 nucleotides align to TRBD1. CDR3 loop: CASSDRGRSEQFF. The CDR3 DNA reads TGTGCCAGCAGTGACAGGGGTCGGAGTGAGCAGTTCTTC.